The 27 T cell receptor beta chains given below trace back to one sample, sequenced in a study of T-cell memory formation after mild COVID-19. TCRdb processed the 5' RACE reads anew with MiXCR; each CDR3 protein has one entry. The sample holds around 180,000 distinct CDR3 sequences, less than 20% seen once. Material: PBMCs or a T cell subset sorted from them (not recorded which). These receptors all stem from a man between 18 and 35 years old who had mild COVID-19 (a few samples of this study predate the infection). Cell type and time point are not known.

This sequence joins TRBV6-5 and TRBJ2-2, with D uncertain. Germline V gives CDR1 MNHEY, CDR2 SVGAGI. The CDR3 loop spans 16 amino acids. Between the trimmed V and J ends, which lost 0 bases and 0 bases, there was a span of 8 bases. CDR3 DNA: TGTGCCAGCAGTTACTCGAGGTTGGCGAACACCGGGGAGCTGTTTTTT. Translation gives CASSYSRLANTGELFF.

The CDR3, as DNA: TGTGCCAGCAGCGTAGGGAGCCGGGATTCACCCCTCCACTTT. Translated: CASSVGSRDSPLHF. The chain employs TRBV9 and TRBJ1-6; no clear D. The CDR3 contains 14 residues. Germline-derived CDR1 and CDR2 are SGDLS and YYNGEE. Trimming shortened V by 0 bases and J by 8 bases, and 9 bases separated the two germline ends.

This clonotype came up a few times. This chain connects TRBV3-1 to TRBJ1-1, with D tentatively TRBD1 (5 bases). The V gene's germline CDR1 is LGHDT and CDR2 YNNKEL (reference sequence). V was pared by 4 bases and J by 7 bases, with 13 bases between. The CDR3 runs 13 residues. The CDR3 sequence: CASSPGQEGEAFF. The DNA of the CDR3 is TGTGCCAGCAGCCCAGGGCAGGAGGGTGAAGCTTTCTTT.

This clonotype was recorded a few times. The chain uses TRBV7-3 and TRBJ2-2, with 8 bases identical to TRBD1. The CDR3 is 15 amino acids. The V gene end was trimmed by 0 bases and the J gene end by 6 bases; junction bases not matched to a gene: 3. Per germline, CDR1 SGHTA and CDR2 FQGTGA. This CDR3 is CASSLTLTGAGELFF. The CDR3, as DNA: TGTGCCAGCAGCTTAACGTTGACAGGGGCCGGGGAGCTGTTTTTT.

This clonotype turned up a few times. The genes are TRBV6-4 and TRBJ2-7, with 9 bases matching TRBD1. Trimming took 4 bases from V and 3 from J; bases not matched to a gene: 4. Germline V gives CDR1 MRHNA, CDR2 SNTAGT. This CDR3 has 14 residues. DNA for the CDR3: TGTGCCAGCAGTGGAGGACAGGGGCGCTACGAGCAGTACGTC. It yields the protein CASSGGQGRYEQYV.

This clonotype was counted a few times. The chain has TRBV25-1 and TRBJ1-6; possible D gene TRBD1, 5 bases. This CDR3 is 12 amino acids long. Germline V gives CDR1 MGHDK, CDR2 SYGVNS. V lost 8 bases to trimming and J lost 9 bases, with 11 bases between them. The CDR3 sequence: CASQGDGSPLHF. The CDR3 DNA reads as TGTGCCAGCCAAGGGGATGGTTCACCCCTCCACTTT.

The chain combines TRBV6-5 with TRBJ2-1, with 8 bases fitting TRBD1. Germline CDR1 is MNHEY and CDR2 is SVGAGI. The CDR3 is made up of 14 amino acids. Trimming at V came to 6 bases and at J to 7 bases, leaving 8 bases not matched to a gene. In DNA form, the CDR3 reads TGTGCCAGCAGGCGGGACAGGTCTTTAAATGAGCAGTTCTTC. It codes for CASRRDRSLNEQFF.

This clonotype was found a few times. CDR3 amino acids: CSVRTNYGYTF. CDR3 DNA: TGCAGCGTACGGACAAACTATGGCTACACCTTC. J is TRBJ1-2 and V is TRBV29-1; maybe TRBD1 (5 bases). From germline, CDR1 is SQVTM and CDR2 ANQGSEA. The CDR3 runs to 11 residues. Trimming took 6 bases from V and 2 from J, leaving 7 bases between them.

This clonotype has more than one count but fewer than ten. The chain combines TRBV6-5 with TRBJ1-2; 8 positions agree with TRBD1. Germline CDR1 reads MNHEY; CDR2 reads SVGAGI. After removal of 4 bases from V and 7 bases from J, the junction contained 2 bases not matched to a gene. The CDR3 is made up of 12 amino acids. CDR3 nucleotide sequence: TGTGCCAGCAGTTCAGGGGGCGGTGGCTACACCTTC. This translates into CASSSGGGGYTF.

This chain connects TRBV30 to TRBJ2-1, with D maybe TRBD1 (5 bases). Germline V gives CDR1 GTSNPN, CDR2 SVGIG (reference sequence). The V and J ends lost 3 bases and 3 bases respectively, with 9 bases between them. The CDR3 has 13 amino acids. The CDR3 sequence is CAWSRRGYNEQFF. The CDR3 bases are TGTGCCTGGAGCCGTAGGGGCTACAATGAGCAGTTCTTC. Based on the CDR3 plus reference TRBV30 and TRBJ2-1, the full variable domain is SQTIHQWPATLVQPVGSPLSLECTVEGTSNPNLYWYRQAAGRGLQLLFYSVGIGQISSEVPQNLSASRPQDRQFILSSKKLLLSDSGFYLCAWSRRGYNEQFFGPGTRLTVL.

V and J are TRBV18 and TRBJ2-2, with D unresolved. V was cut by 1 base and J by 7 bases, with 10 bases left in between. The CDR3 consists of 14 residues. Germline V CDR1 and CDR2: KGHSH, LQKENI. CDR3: CASSPRGGLGELFF. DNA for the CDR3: TGTGCCAGCTCACCACGTGGCGGCCTCGGGGAGCTGTTTTTT.

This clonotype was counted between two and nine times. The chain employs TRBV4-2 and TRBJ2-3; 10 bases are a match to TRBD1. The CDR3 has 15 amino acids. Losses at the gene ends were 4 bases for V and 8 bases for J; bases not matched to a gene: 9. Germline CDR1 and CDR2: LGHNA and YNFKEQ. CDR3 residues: CASSRGGTGDLTQYF. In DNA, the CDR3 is TGTGCCAGCAGCCGAGGTGGGACAGGGGATCTTACGCAGTATTTT.

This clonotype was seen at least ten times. CDR3 sequence reads: CASSLGNGQETQYF. The CDR3 bases are TGCGCCAGCAGCTTGGGCAACGGACAAGAGACCCAGTACTTC. This chain uses TRBV5-1 with TRBJ2-5; no clear D. Germline loops: CDR1 SGHRS, CDR2 YFSETQ. Trimming took 0 bases from V and 2 from J, leaving 8 bases between them. The CDR3 extends over 14 amino acids.

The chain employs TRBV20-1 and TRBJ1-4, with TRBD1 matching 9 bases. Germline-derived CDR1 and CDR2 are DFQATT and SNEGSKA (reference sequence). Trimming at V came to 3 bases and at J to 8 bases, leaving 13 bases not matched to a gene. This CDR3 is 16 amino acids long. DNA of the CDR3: TGCAGTGCTAGGCGTTCAGTACAGGGGGCGGAAGAAAAACTGTTTTTT. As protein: CSARRSVQGAEEKLFF.

Here the CDR3 reads CASSARGGRELFF. CDR3 coding DNA: TGTGCCAGCAGCGCCCGCGGGGGCCGGGAGCTGTTTTTT. The chain couples TRBV5-6 to TRBJ2-2; weak D call: TRBD2 (7 bases). Trimming shortened V by 4 bases and J by 9 bases, and 13 bases separated the two germline ends. Germline lookup yields CDR1 SGHDT and CDR2 YYEEEE. This CDR3 is built from 13 residues. Variable domain in full (rest from reference TRBV5-6 and TRBJ2-2): DAGVTQSPTHLIKTRGQQVTLRCSPKSGHDTVSWYQQALGQGPQFIFQYYEEEERQRGNFPDRFSGHQFPNYSSELNVNALLLGDSALYLCASSARGGRELFFGEGSRLTVL.

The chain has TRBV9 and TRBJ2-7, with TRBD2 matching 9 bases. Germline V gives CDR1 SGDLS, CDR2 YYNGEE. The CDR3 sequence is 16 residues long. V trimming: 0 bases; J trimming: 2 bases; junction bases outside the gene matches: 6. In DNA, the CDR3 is TGTGCCAGCAGCGTAGGCTGGGCGGGGGGGACCTACGAGCAGTACTTC. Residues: CASSVGWAGGTYEQYF.

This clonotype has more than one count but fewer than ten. The CDR3 DNA follows: TGTGCCAGCAGCCAAGAGGGCCGGCAAGAGACCCAGTACTTC. Its protein is CASSQEGRQETQYF. V is TRBV4-2 and J is TRBJ2-5; D gene ambiguous. Trimming took 0 bases from V and 2 from J, leaving 7 bases between them. Germline values: CDR1 LGHNA, CDR2 YNFKEQ. The CDR3 totals 14 residues.

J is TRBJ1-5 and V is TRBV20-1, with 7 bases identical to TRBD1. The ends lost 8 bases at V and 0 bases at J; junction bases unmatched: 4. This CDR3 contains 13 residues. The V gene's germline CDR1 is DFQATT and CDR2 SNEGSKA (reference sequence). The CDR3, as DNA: TGCAGTTGCGGACAGGCTAGCAATCAGCCCCAGCATTTT. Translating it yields CSCGQASNQPQHF.

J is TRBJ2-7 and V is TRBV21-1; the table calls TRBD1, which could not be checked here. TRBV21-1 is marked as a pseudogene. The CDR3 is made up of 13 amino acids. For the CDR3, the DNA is TGTGCCAGCAGCAAATCCGACATGGGGCGCGTCCACGTC. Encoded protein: CASSKSDMGRVHV.

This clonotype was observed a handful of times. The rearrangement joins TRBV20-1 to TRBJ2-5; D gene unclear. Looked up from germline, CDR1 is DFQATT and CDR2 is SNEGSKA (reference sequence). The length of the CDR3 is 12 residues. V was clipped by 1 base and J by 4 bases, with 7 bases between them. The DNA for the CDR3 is TGCAGTGCTAGAGTTTCCGCAGAGACCCAGTACTTC. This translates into CSARVSAETQYF.

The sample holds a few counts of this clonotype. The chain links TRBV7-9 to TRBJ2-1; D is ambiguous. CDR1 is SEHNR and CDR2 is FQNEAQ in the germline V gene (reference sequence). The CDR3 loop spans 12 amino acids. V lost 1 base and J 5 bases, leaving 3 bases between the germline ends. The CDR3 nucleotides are TGTGCCAGCAGCTTAGACAACAATGAGCAGTTCTTC. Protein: CASSLDNNEQFF.

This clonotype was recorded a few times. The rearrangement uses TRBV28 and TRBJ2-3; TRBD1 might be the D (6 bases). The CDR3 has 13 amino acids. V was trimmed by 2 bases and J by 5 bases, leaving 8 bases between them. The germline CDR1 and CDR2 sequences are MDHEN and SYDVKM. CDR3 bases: TGTGCCAGCAGTTTAAGGGGGATAGATACGCAGTATTTT. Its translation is CASSLRGIDTQYF. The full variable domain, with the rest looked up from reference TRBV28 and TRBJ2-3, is DVKVTQSSRYLVKRTGEKVFLECVQDMDHENMFWYRQDPGLGLRLIYFSYDVKMKEKGDIPEGYSVSREKKERFSLILESASTNQTSMYLCASSLRGIDTQYFGPGTRLTVL.

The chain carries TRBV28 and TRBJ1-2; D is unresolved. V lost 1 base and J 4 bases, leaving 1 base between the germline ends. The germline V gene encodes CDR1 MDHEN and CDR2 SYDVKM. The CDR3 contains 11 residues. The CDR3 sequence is CASSLSYGYTF. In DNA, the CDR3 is TGTGCCAGCAGTTTATCCTATGGCTACACCTTC.

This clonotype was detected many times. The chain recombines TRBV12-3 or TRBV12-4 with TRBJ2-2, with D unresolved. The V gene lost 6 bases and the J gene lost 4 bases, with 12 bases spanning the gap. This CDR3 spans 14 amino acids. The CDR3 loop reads CASRSYRGTGELFF. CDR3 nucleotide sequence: TGTGCCAGCAGGTCCTACAGAGGCACCGGGGAGCTGTTTTTT.

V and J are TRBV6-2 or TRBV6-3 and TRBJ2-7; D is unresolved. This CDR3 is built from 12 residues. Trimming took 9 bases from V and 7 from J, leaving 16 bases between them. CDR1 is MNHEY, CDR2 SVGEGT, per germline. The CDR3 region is CASGLPPREQYF. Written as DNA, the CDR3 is TGTGCCAGTGGCCTGCCTCCTCGGGAGCAGTACTTC.

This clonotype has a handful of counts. The CDR3 DNA follows: TGTGCCAGCAGCCGCAGGGGGGAAGGTCGACAGCCCCAGCATTTT. Its translation is CASSRRGEGRQPQHF. The chain has TRBV7-2 and TRBJ1-5, with 7 bases aligning to TRBD1. This CDR3 is built from 15 residues. V shed 5 bases and J 7 bases; nucleotides not matched to a gene: 11. Germline values: CDR1 SGHTA, CDR2 FQGNSA.

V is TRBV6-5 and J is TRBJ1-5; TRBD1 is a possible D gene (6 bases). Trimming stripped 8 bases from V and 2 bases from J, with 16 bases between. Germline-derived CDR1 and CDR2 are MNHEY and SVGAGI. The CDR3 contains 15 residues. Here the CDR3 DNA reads TGTGCCAGCTGTAAAACAGGGTTTGGCAATCAGCCCCAGCATTTT. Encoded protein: CASCKTGFGNQPQHF.